This note documents a single TCR beta chain sequence. Trimming removed 3 bases at V and 0 bases at J, with 19 bases between. There are 18 residues in the CDR3. Looked up from germline, CDR1 is SGHVS and CDR2 is FNYEAQ. The entry originates in a study of blood T cell repertoires in COVID-19. Across the whole study: The United States, Italy and Spain supplied acute and convalescent COVID-19 samples.

Original data processing: The authors estimated nucleated cell counts from reference gene primer amplification. The table came from immunoSEQ multiplex PCR; TCRdb's copy has only in-frame clones and leaves some out. V, J and clone size are those of that table, while D and trimming were read from the DNA. The sample records about 55,000 clones, around 85% being singletons. The sequence derives from a human donor in a cohort sampled during active COVID-19. The V and J genes are TRBV7-6 and TRBJ2-3; possibly TRBD2 for D (6 bases). Material: peripheral blood. CDR3 residues: CASSFRSELGGSTDTQYF. Written as DNA, the CDR3 is TGTGCCAGCAGCTTTCGGTCCGAGTTGGGAGGTAGCACAGATACGCAGTATTTT. The whole variable domain, remainder taken from reference TRBV7-6 and TRBJ2-3, is GAGVSQSPRYKVTKRGQDVALRCDPISGHVSLYWYRQALGQGPEFLTYFNYEAQQDKSGLPNDRFSAERPEGSISTLTIQRTEQRDSAMYRCASSFRSELGGSTDTQYFGPGTRLTVL.